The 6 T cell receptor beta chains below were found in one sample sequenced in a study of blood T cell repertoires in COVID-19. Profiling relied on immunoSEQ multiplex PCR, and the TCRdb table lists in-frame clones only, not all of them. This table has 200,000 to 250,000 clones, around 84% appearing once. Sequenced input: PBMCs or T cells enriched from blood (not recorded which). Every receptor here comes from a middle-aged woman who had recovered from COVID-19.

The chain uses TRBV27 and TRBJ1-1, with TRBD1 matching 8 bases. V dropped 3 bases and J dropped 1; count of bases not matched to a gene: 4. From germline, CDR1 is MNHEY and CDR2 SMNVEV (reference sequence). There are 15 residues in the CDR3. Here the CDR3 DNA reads TGTGCCAGCAGTTTTGGACAGGGAAGGAACACTGAAGCTTTCTTT. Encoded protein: CASSFGQGRNTEAFF.

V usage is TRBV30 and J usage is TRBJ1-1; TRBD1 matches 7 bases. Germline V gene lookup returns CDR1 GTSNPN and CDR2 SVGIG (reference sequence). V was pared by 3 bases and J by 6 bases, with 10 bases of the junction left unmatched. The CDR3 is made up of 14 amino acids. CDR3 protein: CAWRAGRGYSEAFF. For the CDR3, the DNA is TGTGCCTGGAGGGCCGGCAGGGGGTATTCTGAAGCTTTCTTT.

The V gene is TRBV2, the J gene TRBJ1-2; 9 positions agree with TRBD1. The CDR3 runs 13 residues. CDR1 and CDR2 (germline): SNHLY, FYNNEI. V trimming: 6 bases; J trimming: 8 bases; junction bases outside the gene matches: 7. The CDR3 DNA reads TGTGCCAGCAGGGTGGACAGGGGAGAGGGCTACACCTTC. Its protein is CASRVDRGEGYTF. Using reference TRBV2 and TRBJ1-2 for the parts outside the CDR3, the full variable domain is EPEVTQTPSHQVTQMGQEVILRCVPISNHLYFYWYRQILGQKVEFLVSFYNNEISEKSEIFDDQFSVERPDGSNFTLKIRSTKLEDSAMYFCASRVDRGEGYTFGSGTRLTVV.

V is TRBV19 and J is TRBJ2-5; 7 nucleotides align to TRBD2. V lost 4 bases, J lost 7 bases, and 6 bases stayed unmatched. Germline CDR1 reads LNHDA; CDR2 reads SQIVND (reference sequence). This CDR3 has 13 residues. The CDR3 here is CASSTGLGGTQYF. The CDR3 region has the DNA TGTGCCAGTAGTACAGGACTAGGAGGGACCCAGTACTTC.

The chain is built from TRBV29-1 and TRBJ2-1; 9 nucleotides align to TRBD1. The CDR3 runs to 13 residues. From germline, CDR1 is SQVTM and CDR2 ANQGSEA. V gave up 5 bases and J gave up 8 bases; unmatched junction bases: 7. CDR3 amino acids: CSVKGQGHDEQFF. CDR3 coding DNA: TGCAGCGTTAAAGGACAGGGGCACGATGAGCAGTTCTTC.

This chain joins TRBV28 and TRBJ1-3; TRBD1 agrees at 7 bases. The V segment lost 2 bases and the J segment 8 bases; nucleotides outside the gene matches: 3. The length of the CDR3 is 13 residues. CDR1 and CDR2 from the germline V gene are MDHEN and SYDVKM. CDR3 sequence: CASSLGQADTIYF. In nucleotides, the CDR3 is TGTGCCAGCAGTTTAGGACAGGCTGACACCATATATTTT.